These T cell receptor beta chains were read from a single sample in a study of T cells in Graves' hyperthyroidism and ophthalmopathy. TCRdb re-called the multiplex PCR reads through MiXCR, storing one row per CDR3 protein. The table has some 270,000 distinct CDR3 sequences, around 15% seen once; the top ten hold less than 8%. Sequencing was performed on blood. Every receptor here comes from a woman aged 40 to 49 with Graves' hyperthyroidism. The CDR3 runs from the conserved cysteine through the conserved F or W. Each record gives: J gene, V gene, D gene, clone size, CDR3 DNA, CDR3 protein. The D gene is left open where the match is weak. Where a row states a size, it is once, few, many or the class of an expanded clone; other rows omit it.

TRBJ2-5,TRBV18,TRBD2,few,TGTGCCAGCTCAAATAGCGGGAGAGAGACCCAGTACTTC,CASSNSGRETQYF
TRBJ1-3,TRBV28,.,few,TGTGCCAGCAGTCCCCGCTCTGTAGGAAACACCATATATTTT,CASSPRSVGNTIYF
TRBJ2-5,TRBV2,TRBD2,many,TGTGCCAGCAGGTCTACTAGCGGGCCAATGTTAGAGACCCAGTACTTC,CASRSTSGPMLETQYF
TRBJ2-3,TRBV7-8,.,many,TGTGCCAGCAGCTTAGCGAGGCGACAGTCCCCATACGGTACGCAGTATTTT,CASSLARRQSPYGTQYF
TRBJ1-2,TRBV24-1,TRBD1,many,TGTGCCACCAGTGACGAAACAGGGGTCAGCGGCTACACCTTC,CATSDETGVSGYTF
TRBJ2-1,TRBV7-2,.,many,TGTGCCAGCAGCTTTGTGATGGGCAATGAGCAGTTCTTC,CASSFVMGNEQFF
TRBJ2-2,TRBV20-1,.,.,TGCAGTGCTAGAGATAGGACCACCGGGGAGCTGTCTTTT,CSARDRTTGELSF
TRBJ2-5,TRBV19,TRBD1,many,TGTGCCAGTAGTATCAAGCCTGGGACAGGGCAAGAGACCCAGTACTTC,CASSIKPGTGQETQYF
TRBJ2-7,TRBV12-3/TRBV12-4,.,many,TGTGCCAGCAGTTTTACCGGTGCGGCCCCCTACGAGCAGTACTTC,CASSFTGAAPYEQYF
TRBJ1-1,TRBV5-6,.,many,TGTGCCAGCAGACCCATCGAGAACACTGAAGCTTTCTTT,CASRPIENTEAFF
TRBJ2-1,TRBV5-6,TRBD2,few,TGTGCCAGCAGCTTCCCACTCGGGACTAGCGGAGGGGGTGAGCAGTTCTTC,CASSFPLGTSGGGEQFF
TRBJ2-2,TRBV12-3/TRBV12-4,TRBD1,.,TGTGCCAGCACCCCGACAGGGGTCGACACCGGGGAGCTGTTTTTT,CASTPTGVDTGELFF
TRBJ2-3,TRBV6-1,.,few,TGTGCCAGCAGTTGGCGGGGTGGCGGGACAGATACGCAGTATTTT,CASSWRGGGTDTQYF
TRBJ2-1,TRBV24-1,.,many,TGTGCCACCAGTGGGGCGGGCCTTAGGAATGAGCAGTTCTTC,CATSGAGLRNEQFF
TRBJ1-2,TRBV20-1,.,many,TGCAGTGCTAGAGATTCGGAGGGGACGGGCTATGGCTACACCTTC,CSARDSEGTGYGYTF
TRBJ1-1,TRBV27,.,many,TGTGCCAGCAGTTTTCGGGGAGTGAACACTGAAGCTTTCTTT,CASSFRGVNTEAFF
TRBJ1-6,TRBV3-1,.,few,TGTGCCAGCAGCCAAGGACCGTCCTATAATTCACCCCTCCACTTT,CASSQGPSYNSPLHF
TRBJ2-5,TRBV11-2,.,many,TGTGCCAGCAGCCTAGCCGGGACATGGACCCAGTACTTC,CASSLAGTWTQYF
TRBJ1-2,TRBV7-8,TRBD1,many,TGTGCCAGCAGCTTGGGACAGAGCTACACCTTC,CASSLGQSYTF
TRBJ2-2,TRBV6-2/TRBV6-3,TRBD2,many,TGTGCCAGCAGTTCCGTAGCGGGAGGCAACACCGGGGAGCTGTTTTTT,CASSSVAGGNTGELFF
TRBJ2-7,TRBV2,.,many,TGTGCCAGCAGTGAAAGGTCAACAGGGCCCCTAGGGGAGCAGTACTTC,CASSERSTGPLGEQYF
TRBJ2-6,TRBV2,.,many,TGTGCCAGCAAGACCACAGGCTCTGGGGCCAACGTCCTGACTTTC,CASKTTGSGANVLTF
TRBJ2-4,TRBV7-2,.,many,TGTGCCAGCAGCCTCGGGGGAGTAGCCAAAAACATTCAGTACTTC,CASSLGGVAKNIQYF
TRBJ2-1,TRBV6-2/TRBV6-3,TRBD2,many,TGTGCCAGCAGTTACCTACGGACTAGCAGACACCTAGGGGAGCAGTTCTTC,CASSYLRTSRHLGEQFF
TRBJ2-3,TRBV10-2,.,.,TGCGCCAGCAAGTATGCAGGCACAGATACGCAGTATTTT,CASKYAGTDTQYF
TRBJ2-2,TRBV5-1,TRBD2,few,TGCGCCAGCAGTTTCGAGGGCCCTAGCGGGAGCACCGGGGAGCTGTTTTTT,CASSFEGPSGSTGELFF
TRBJ2-3,TRBV5-1,TRBD1,.,TGCGCCAGCAGCTTGAGGACAGGAGGTGGGGATACGCAGTATTTT,CASSLRTGGGDTQYF
TRBJ2-2,TRBV19,.,.,TGTGCCAGTAGTATCAAAACAACCCAACCTGGTTACACCGGGGAGCTGTTTTTT,CASSIKTTQPGYTGELFF
TRBJ1-2,TRBV28,.,many,TGTGCCAGCAACCAAGGCGGACCTAACTATGGCTACACCTTC,CASNQGGPNYGYTF
TRBJ2-1,TRBV27,.,many,TGTGCCAGCAGCATCGGGACTCCTGATTACAATGAGCAGTTCTTC,CASSIGTPDYNEQFF
TRBJ2-1,TRBV7-9,TRBD2,.,TGTGCCAGCAGTTACCCGACTAGCGGAGACCATTACAATGAGCAGTTCTTC,CASSYPTSGDHYNEQFF
TRBJ1-4,TRBV6-2/TRBV6-3,.,.,TGTGCCAGCAGGCAGGTCGGGCGGGAAAAACTGTTTTTT,CASRQVGREKLFF
TRBJ2-1,TRBV18,.,few,TGTGCCAGCTCACCCCTTATGGGCGATGAGCAGTTCTTC,CASSPLMGDEQFF
TRBJ2-1,TRBV2,.,.,TGTGCCGGGGGGCAGGGGAAGAACGAGCAGTTCTTC,CAGGQGKNEQFF
TRBJ1-1,TRBV12-3/TRBV12-4,.,.,TGTGCCAGCAGTTTCTCTGGACCTGAGGTAGCTTTCTTT,CASSFSGPEVAFF
TRBJ2-2,TRBV25-1,.,.,TGTGCCAGCAGTGAATATTGGTCCGGCGGGGAGCTGTTTTTT,CASSEYWSGGELFF
TRBJ2-3,TRBV7-6,.,many,TGTGCCAGCAGCCCTAGCATGGGAGATACGCAGTATTTT,CASSPSMGDTQYF
TRBJ1-2,TRBV28,.,many,TGTGCCAGCAGTTCGACGGGGGGGGATTCCCCTTATGGCTACACCTTC,CASSSTGGDSPYGYTF
TRBJ2-3,TRBV19,TRBD2,few,TGTGCCAGTAGCGGGTCGGCGGGAGGGGGCACAGATACGCAGTATTTT,CASSGSAGGGTDTQYF
TRBJ2-3,TRBV20-1,.,few,TGCAGTGCTAACTCCTCCACAGATACGCAGTATTTT,CSANSSTDTQYF
TRBJ2-7,TRBV6-1,TRBD1,many,TGTGCCAGCAGGGGACAGGGTCGTTCCTACGAGCAGTACTTC,CASRGQGRSYEQYF
TRBJ2-7,TRBV20-1,TRBD1,many,TGCAGTGCTAGAGATACGGGGACAGGGGCTGTAGACGAGCAGTACTTC,CSARDTGTGAVDEQYF
TRBJ2-7,TRBV6-2/TRBV6-3,TRBD1,once,TGTGCCAGCAGCCGGGATAGGACAGGGAGGCGCTACGACCAGTACTTC,CASSRDRTGRRYDQYF
TRBJ1-2,TRBV5-4,.,few,TGTGCCAGCAGCTTGGGCAGGGGAGATGACTATGGCTACACCTTC,CASSLGRGDDYGYTF
TRBJ2-1,TRBV11-3,TRBD1,many,TGTGCCAGCAGCCCGCAGGGGGAATACTCCTACAATGAGCAGTTCTTC,CASSPQGEYSYNEQFF
TRBJ2-2,TRBV7-8,TRBD1,many,TGTGCCACACAGGGGGAGAACACCGGGGAGCTGTTTTTT,CATQGENTGELFF
TRBJ1-6,TRBV19,.,.,TGTGCCAGTGTGTCGAGGGGAAACTCACCCCTCCACTTT,CASVSRGNSPLHF
TRBJ1-4,TRBV24-1,TRBD1,many,TGTGCCACCAGTGACCCTGGGACAGGAAATGAAAAACTGTTTTTT,CATSDPGTGNEKLFF
TRBJ2-7,TRBV6-5,.,many,TGTGCCAGCAGTTACTCGGTCCATTACGAGCAGTACTTC,CASSYSVHYEQYF
TRBJ2-5,TRBV2,TRBD2,.,TGTGCCAGCGGTCTACTAGCGGGAGCGGAGACCCAGTACTTC,CASGLLAGAETQYF
TRBJ2-1,TRBV6-2/TRBV6-3,.,.,TGTGCCAGCACCTCTCAGGGGGGGTTTAAGCAGTTCTTC,CASTSQGGFKQFF
TRBJ2-3,TRBV4-2,TRBD2,.,TGTGCCAGCAGCCGACTGAGCGGGAGTGGGGTCGATACGCAGTATTTT,CASSRLSGSGVDTQYF
TRBJ2-1,TRBV12-3/TRBV12-4,TRBD2,many,TGTGCCAGCGGACTAGCGGGATCCAATGAGCAGTTCTTC,CASGLAGSNEQFF
TRBJ2-3,TRBV5-1,TRBD2,few,TGCGCCAGCAGCAAGGGACTAGCACCAGATACGCAGTATTTT,CASSKGLAPDTQYF
TRBJ2-2,TRBV24-1,.,many,TGTGCCTCGAGAGCGGTCACCGGGGAGCTGTTTTTT,CASRAVTGELFF